The source of this T cell receptor beta chain is a study of human T cells and chemical hapten exposure. Study context: The study sensitized with 2% DPC on a roughly 2 cm by roughly 2 cm patch of upper inner arm skin.

Germline assignment: CDR1 MNHEY and CDR2 SMNVEV (reference sequence). CDR3 size: 16 residues. Unmatched junction bases numbered 6, after V lost 2 bases and J lost 2 bases. This clonotype was counted a few times. Its antigen is unidentified. General study results and limits: Significantly more large CDR3 similarity clusters arose among expanded TCRs than among controls. The number of TCRs above 1 in 1000 frequency did not change after DPC sensitization. The donor cohort had alopecia, so its immune response may not match that of healthy people.

TCRdb recomputed calls from the RACE reads with MiXCR, one row per CDR3 protein. The table includes 79,000 or so distinct CDR3 sequences, 32% detected once. Regarding time point: patch test 1, 2 weeks after DPC sensitization. Treatment of the sample: therapeutic diphenylcyclopropenone sensitization with weekly scalp DPC. Sequenced material: whole blood, taken in connection with sensitization to the hapten diphenylcyclopropenone (DPC). The source of this sequence is a man between 40 and 49 years old with alopecia areata. Some clones in this sample may be carry-over from other donors' samples. The rearrangement joins TRBV27 to TRBJ2-3; 8 bases align to TRBD2. This CDR3 reads CASSLAPGGDTDTQYF. As DNA, the CDR3 is TGTGCCAGCAGTTTAGCCCCGGGAGGGGACACAGATACGCAGTATTTT.